This T cell receptor (beta chain) was sequenced in a study of blood T cell repertoires in COVID-19 (dated by TCRdb to about 2020). For context, the study as a whole: Samples covering the acute and convalescent phases of COVID-19 were provided by collaborators in the United States, Italy and Spain. Nearly every sample came with metadata listing a de-identified subject ID, COVID-19 status, age in years and sex. Where HLA class I and class II types were available, the types were taken from metadata supplied by the sample provider, not from assay-based typing. The material from the prospective study consisted of cDNA or gDNA derived from T cells, B-cell-depleted T cells, or PBMCs. Samples came from the ongoing ImmuneRACE study (first 160 participants) plus 1,254 subjects from 6 global collaborators. A freely available public database, intended as a resource for researchers studying the immune response to SARS-CoV-2, is where the repertoires were released. Subjects who had been exposed to COVID-19, were actively infected with it, or had recovered from it provided the deeply sampled blood TCRbeta repertoires that made up the dataset. The paper as a whole reports these results and caveats: Clinical and demographic metadata were provided uncurated, with the amount varying by source and participant.

Concerning this clone: Its antigen remains unidentified. The sample holds no much larger clone one base away, and base qualities are not on file.

TCRbeta CDR3 regions were amplified from genomic DNA by means of the immunoSEQ Assay, a bias-controlled multiplex PCR. The paper's data handling went like this. Nucleated cell counts per sample were estimated from amplification of reference gene primers within the assay. To quantify the absolute abundance of each unique TCRbeta CDR3 rearrangement, sequence reads were collapsed and filtered. For each sample, productive Simpson clonality was calculated as the square root of Simpson's diversity index over productive rearrangements. Held by TCRdb, this immuneACCESS table contains in-frame sequences only and omits some clones. Under half of the omission traces to an unresolved V gene where checked; the cause of the rest is unknown. Clonal size and the V and J genes are those of that table, whereas D and trimming came from the DNA. The sample profile shows over 60,000 clones; 90% of them were found once. The leading ten clones occupy roughly 6.3% of the sample.

Collaborating institutions collected whole blood in K2EDTA tubes following their own protocols. For TCRbeta analysis, collaborators shipped samples in one of three forms: frozen whole blood, isolated PBMCs, or DNA extracted from either of those sample types. Sample: peripheral blood. This receptor was taken from a woman older than 75 with active COVID-19.

The base sequence is TGTGCCAGCAGCCACCTCTCAGGGTACAACACCGGGGAGCTGTTTTTT. Translated, it gives CASSHLSGYNTGELFF. Recombination linked TRBV14 to TRBJ2-2; the best D guess is TRBD1, with 5 bases matching. The V end loses 3 bases and the J end loses 2 bases, and a stretch of 13 bases separates them. Measured from the cysteine to the phenylalanine, the CDR3 is 16 residues long. Only CDR3 DNA remains: 48 bases, in frame from the first base. The germline V gene gives CDR1 as SGHDN and CDR2 as FVKESK. Supplemented by the reference TRBV14 and TRBJ2-2 proteins around the CDR3, the complete variable domain is EAGVTQFPSHSVIEKGQTVTLRCDPISGHDNLYWYRRVMGKEIKFLLHFVKESKQDESGMPNNRFLAERTGGTYSTLKVQPAELEDSGVYFCASSHLSGYNTGELFFGEGSRLTVL.